This paragraph covers one TCR beta chain sequence. Its specificity is not known. Trimming took 4 bases from V and 0 from J, leaving 14 bases between them. The germline CDR1 and CDR2 sequences are SGHKS and YYEKEE (reference sequence). The CDR3 is 15 amino acids. The record originates from a study of beta chain features in type 1 diabetes. Study-level points and caveats: Type 1 diabetes patients had TCRB CDR3s that were shorter (moderately but significantly so) in all four CD4+ subsets.

The entirety of the isolated RNA underwent reverse transcription, so expressed TCRB transcripts were sequenced. Libraries were prepared by immunoSEQ multiplex PCR; TCRdb keeps only in-frame clonotypes and omits some of them. The sample lists some 14,000 clones; more than 55% were seen once. This TCR was recovered from a woman in her late teens or twenties with type 1 diabetes. The genes are TRBV5-5 and TRBJ2-7; unclear D gene. Sequencing was done on a sample of stem cell memory CD4+ T cells from blood. The CDR3 sequence: CASSDWVRSSYEQYF. CDR3 in DNA: TGTGCCAGCAGCGATTGGGTCCGGAGCTCCTACGAGCAGTACTTC.